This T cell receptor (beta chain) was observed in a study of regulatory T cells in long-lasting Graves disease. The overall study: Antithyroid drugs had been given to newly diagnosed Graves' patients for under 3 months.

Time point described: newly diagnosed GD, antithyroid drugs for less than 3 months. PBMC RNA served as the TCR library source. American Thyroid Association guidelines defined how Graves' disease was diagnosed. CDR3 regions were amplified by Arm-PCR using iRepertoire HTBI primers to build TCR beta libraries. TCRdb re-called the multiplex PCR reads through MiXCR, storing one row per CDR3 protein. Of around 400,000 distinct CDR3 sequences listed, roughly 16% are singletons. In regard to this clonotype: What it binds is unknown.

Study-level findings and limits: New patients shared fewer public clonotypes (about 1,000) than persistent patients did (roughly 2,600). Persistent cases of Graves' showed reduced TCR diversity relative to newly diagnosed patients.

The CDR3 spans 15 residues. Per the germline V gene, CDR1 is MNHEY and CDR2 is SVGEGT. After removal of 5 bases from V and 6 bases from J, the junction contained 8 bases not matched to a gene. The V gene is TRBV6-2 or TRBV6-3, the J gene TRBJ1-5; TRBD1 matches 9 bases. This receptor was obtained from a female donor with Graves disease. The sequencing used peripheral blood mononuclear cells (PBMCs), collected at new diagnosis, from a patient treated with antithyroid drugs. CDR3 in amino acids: CASSNDRGLGQPQHF. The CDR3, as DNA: TGTGCCAGCAGTAATGACAGGGGGTTAGGTCAGCCCCAGCATTTT.